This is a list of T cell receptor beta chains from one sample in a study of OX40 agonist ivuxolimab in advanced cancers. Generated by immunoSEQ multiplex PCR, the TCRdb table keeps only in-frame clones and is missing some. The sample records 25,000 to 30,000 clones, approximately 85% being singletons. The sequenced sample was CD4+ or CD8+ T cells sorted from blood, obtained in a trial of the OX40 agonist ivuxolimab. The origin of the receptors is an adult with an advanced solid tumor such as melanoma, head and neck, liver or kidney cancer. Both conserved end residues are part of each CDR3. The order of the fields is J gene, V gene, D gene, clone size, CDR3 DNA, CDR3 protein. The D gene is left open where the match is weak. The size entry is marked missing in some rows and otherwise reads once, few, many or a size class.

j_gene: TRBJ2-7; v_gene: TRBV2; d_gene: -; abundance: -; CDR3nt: TGTGCCAGCAGCGGTTACAGCTCCCAGCCCTACGAGCAGTACTTC; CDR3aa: CASSGYSSQPYEQYF
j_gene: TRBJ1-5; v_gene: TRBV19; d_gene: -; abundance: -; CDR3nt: TGTGCCAGTACTTGGGGAAATAGCAATCAGCCCCAGCATTTT; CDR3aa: CASTWGNSNQPQHF
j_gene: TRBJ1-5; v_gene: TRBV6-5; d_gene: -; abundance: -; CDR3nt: TGTGCCAGCAGTTACTCGAACGCTAATCAGCCCCAGCATTTT; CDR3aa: CASSYSNANQPQHF
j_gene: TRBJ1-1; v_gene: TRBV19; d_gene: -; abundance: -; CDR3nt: TGTGCCAGTAGTCCCTGGGCAGCTGGTGAAGCTTTCTTT; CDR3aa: CASSPWAAGEAFF
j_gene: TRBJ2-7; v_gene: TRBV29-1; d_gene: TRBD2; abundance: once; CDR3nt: TGCAGCGTTGAAGAGGGGGGGACTAGTCCGTCCCCTACCTACGAGCAGTACTTC; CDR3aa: CSVEEGGTSPSPTYEQYF
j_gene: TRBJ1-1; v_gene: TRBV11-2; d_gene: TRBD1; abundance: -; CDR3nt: TGTGCCAGCAACCGACAGGGCAACACTGAAGCTTTCTTT; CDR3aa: CASNRQGNTEAFF
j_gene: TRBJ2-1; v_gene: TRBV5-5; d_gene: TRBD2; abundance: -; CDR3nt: TGTGCCAGCAGCTTTTGGACTAGCGGGAGGAGGGGGAATGAGCAGTTCTTC; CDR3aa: CASSFWTSGRRGNEQFF
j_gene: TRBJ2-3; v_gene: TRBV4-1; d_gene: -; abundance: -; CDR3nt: TGCGCCAGCAGCCAAGGAGGAGCGGACCCTACAGATACGCAGTATTTT; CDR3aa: CASSQGGADPTDTQYF
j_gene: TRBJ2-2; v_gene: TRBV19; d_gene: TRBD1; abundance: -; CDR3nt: TGTGCCAGTAGTCCCCTAGGGACAGGGGGAACCGGGGAGCTGTTTTTT; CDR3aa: CASSPLGTGGTGELFF
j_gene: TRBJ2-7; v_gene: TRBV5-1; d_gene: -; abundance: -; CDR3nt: TGCGCCAGCAGCTTCCAGGGGCTCTACGAGCAGTACTTC; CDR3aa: CASSFQGLYEQYF
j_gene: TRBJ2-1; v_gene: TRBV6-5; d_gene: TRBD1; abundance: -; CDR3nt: TGTGCCAGCAGTTACTGGGACAGGGGGGGCAATGAGCAGTTCTTC; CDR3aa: CASSYWDRGGNEQFF
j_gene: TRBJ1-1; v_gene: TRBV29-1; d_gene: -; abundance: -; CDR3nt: TGCAGCGTTGTAGGGGGACGGGTGAACACTGAAGCTTTCTTT; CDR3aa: CSVVGGRVNTEAFF
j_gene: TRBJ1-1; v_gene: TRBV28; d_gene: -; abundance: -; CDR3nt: TGTGCCAGCAGCCCCCCAGGGGAGGTCACTGAAGCTTTCTTT; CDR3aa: CASSPPGEVTEAFF
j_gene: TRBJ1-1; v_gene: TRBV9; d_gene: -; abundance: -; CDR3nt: TGTGCCAGCAGCGTAGGGGGGGCCACTGAAGCTTTCTTT; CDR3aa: CASSVGGATEAFF
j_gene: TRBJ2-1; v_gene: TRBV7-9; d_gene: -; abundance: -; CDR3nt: TGTGCCAGCAGCCTTTTAGTAGGGGAGCAGTTCTTC; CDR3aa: CASSLLVGEQFF
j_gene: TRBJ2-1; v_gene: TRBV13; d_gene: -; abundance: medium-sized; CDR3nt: TGTGCCAGCAGCCAAAACGGCAGGTACAATGAGCAGTTCTTC; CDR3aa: CASSQNGRYNEQFF
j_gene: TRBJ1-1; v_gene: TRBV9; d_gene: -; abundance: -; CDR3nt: TGTGCCAGCAGTTTAGATACGGGCCCGGGAGGGACTGAAGCTTTCTTT; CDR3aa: CASSLDTGPGGTEAFF
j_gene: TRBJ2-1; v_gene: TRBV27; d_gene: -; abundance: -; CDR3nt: TGTGCCAGCAGTTTTATGGACGGGAGTCGCACTGAGCAGTTCTTC; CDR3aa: CASSFMDGSRTEQFF
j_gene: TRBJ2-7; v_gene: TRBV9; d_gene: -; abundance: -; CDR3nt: TGTGCCAGCAGCGTTATCGAAGTCTCCGAGCAGTACTTC; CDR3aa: CASSVIEVSEQYF
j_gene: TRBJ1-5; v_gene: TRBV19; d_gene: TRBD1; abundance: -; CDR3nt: TGTGCCAGTAGTATTGACAGGGCTAGCAATCAGCCCCAGCATTTT; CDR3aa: CASSIDRASNQPQHF
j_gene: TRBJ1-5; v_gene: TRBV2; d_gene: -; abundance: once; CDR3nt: TGTGCCAGCAGTCCCAGGGGATGGGGCAATCAGCCCCAGCATTTT; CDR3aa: CASSPRGWGNQPQHF
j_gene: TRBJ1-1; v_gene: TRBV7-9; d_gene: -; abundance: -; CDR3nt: TGTGCCAGCAGCTTAACAGCGCGCGGAGGGACTGAAGCTTTCTTT; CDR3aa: CASSLTARGGTEAFF
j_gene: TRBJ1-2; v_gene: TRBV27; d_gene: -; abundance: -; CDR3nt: TGTGCCAGCAGTCCCTACCGCATGGGTAGCTATGGCTACACCTTC; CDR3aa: CASSPYRMGSYGYTF
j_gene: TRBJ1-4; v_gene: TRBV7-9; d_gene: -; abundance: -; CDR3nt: TGTGCCAGCAGCTTAGCGCGTATAACAACTAATGAAAAACTGTTTTTT; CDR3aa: CASSLARITTNEKLFF
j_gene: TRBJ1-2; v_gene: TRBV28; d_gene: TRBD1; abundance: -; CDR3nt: TGTGCCAGCAGTTTAGAGGGCCGGGACAGGGGGCTTAATGGCTACACCTTC; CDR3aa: CASSLEGRDRGLNGYTF
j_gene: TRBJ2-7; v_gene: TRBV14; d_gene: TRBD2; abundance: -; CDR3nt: TGTGCCAGCAGCCCTAGCGGGCAAACCTACGAGCAGTACTTC; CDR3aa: CASSPSGQTYEQYF
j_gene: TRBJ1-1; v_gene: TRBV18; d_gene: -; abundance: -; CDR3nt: TGTGCCAGCTCGCGCACCCTGAACACTGAAGCTTTCTTT; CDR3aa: CASSRTLNTEAFF
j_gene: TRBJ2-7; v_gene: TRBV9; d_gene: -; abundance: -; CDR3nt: TGTGCCAGCAGCGTAGGTGAAGGGAGTTACTACGAGCAGTACTTC; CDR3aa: CASSVGEGSYYEQYF
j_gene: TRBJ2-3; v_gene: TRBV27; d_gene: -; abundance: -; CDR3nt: TGTGCCAGCAGTTTATCGATACGAATCACAGATACGCAGTATTTT; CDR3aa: CASSLSIRITDTQYF
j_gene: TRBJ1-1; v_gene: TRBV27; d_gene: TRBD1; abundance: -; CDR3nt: TGTGCCAGCAGCGGGACAGGGGCGACGATGAACACTGAAGCTTTCTTT; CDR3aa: CASSGTGATMNTEAFF
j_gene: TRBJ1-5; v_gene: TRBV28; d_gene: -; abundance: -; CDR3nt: TGTGCCAGCAGTTTGTTTTCGGGGGCGATCAATCAGCCCCAGCATTTT; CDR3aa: CASSLFSGAINQPQHF
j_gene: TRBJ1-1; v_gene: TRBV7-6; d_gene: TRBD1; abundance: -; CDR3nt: TGTGCCAGCAGCCCCGTCGCCGGGACAGGGACCAGAGGAGCTTTCTTT; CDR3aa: CASSPVAGTGTRGAFF
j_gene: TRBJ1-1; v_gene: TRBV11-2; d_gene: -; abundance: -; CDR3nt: TGTGCCAGCAGCTTGGACGGGGGGCTAAAGAACACTGAAGCTTTCTTT; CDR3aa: CASSLDGGLKNTEAFF
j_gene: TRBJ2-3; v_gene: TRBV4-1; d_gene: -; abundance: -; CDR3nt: TGCGCCAGCAGCCCAGGGGACTCCACAGATACGCAGTATTTT; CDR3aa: CASSPGDSTDTQYF
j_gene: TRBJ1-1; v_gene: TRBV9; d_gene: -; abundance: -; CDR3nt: TGTGCCAGCAGCGGCCCTGGGGGGGGCGCACCTGAAGCTTTCTTT; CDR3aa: CASSGPGGGAPEAFF
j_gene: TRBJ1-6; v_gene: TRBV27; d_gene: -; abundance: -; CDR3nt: TGTGCCAGCAGCGTATTTCCTCGGGGTTCACCCCTCCACTTT; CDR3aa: CASSVFPRGSPLHF
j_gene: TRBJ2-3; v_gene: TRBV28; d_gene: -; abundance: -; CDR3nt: TGTGCCAGCGGGCTAGGACGGGCAGATACGCAGTATTTT; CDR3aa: CASGLGRADTQYF
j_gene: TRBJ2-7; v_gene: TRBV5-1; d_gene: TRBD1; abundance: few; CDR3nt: TGCGCCAGCAGCTGGACAGGGGCCCACGAGCAGTACTTC; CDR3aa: CASSWTGAHEQYF
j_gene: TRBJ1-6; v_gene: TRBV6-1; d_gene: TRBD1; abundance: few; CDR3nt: TGTGCCAGCTCACCCGGACAGGAGAATTCACCCCTCCACTTT; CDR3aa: CASSPGQENSPLHF
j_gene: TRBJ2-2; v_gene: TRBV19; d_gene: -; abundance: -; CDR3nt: TGTGCCAGTAGTTACCAGGGCCCCGGGGAGCTGTTTTTT; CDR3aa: CASSYQGPGELFF
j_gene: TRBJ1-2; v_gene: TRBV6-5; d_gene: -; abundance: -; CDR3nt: TGTGCCAGCAGTTACTCACTGATCTATGGCTACACCTTC; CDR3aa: CASSYSLIYGYTF
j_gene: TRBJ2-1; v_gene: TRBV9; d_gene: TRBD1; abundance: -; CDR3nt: TGTGCCAGCAGCGTAGGTTCCGGCTTCGGGACAGGGGTGGGTGAGCAGTTCTTC; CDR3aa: CASSVGSGFGTGVGEQFF